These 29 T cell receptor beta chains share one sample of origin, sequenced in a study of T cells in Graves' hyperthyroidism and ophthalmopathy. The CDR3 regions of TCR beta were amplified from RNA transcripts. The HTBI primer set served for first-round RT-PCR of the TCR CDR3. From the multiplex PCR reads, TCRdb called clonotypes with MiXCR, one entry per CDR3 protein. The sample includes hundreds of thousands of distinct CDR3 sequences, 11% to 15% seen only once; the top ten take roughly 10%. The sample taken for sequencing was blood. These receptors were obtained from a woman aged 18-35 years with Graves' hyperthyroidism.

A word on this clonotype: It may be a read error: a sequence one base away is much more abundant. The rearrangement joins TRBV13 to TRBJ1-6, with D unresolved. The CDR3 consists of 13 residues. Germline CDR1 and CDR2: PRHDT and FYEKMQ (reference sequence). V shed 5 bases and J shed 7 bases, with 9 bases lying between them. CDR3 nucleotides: TGTGCCAGCAGCCGAGATGGGAATTCACCCCTCCACTTT. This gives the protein CASSRDGNSPLHF.

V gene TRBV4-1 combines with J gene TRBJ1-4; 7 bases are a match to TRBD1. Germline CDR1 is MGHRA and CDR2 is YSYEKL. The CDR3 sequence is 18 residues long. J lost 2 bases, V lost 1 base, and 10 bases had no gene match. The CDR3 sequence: CASSQGPGQRLTNEKLFF. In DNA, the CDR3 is TGCGCCAGCAGCCAAGGACCGGGACAGAGGCTCACTAATGAAAAACTGTTTTTT.

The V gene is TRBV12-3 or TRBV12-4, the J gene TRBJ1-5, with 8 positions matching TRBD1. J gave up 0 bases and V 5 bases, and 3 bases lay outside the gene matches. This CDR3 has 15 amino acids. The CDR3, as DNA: TGTGCCAGCAGTCAGGACAGGGTTAGCAATCAGCCCCAGCATTTT. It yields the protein CASSQDRVSNQPQHF.

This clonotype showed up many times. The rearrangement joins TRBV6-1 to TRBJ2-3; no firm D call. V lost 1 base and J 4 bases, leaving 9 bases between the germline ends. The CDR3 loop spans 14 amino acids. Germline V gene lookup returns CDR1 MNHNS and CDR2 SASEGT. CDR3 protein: CASSEVPPPDTQYF. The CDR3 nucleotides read TGTGCCAGCAGTGAAGTGCCCCCCCCAGATACGCAGTATTTT.

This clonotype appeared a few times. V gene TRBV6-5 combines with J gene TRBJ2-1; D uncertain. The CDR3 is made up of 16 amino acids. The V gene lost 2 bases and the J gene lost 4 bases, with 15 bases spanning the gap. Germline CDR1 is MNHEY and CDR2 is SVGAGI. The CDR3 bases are TGTGCCAGCAGTTACGGCGGCCCCCATTGGTACAATGAGCAGTTCTTC. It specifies CASSYGGPHWYNEQFF.

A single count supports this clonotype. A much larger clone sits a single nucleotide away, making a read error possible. CDR3 residues: CASSFGTSGRPYNERFF. The CDR3 DNA reads as TGTGCCAGCAGTTTCGGGACTAGCGGGAGACCCTACAATGAGCGGTTCTTC. The J gene is TRBJ2-1, the V gene TRBV12-3 or TRBV12-4; 14 bases fit TRBD2. This CDR3 spans 17 amino acids.

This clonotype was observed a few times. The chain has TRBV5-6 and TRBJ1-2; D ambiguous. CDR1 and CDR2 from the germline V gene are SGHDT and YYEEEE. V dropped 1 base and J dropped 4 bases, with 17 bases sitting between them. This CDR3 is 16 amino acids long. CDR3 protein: CASSLMGIGRRYGYTF. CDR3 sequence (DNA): TGTGCCAGCAGCTTGATGGGGATAGGGAGACGCTATGGCTACACCTTC.

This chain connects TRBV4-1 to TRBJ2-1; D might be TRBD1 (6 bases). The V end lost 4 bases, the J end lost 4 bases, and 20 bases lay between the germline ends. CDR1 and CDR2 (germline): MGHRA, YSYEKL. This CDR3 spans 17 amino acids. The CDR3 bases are TGCGCCAGCAGCCGCACACCCAGGGGAGTGGGGTACAATGAGCAGTTCTTC. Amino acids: CASSRTPRGVGYNEQFF.

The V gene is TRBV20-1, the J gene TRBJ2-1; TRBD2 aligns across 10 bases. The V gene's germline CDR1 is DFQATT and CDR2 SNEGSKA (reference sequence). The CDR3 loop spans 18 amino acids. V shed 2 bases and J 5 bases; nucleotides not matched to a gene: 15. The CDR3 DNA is TGCAGTGCTAGATTGCGTCGGGCTAGCGGGAGAGGTAACAATGAGCAGTTCTTC. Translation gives CSARLRRASGRGNNEQFF.

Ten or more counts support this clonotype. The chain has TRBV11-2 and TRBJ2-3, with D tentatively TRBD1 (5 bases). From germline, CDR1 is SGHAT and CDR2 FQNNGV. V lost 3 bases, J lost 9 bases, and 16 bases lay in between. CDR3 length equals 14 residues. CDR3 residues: CASSLGTGGLTQYF. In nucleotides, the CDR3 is TGTGCCAGCAGCTTGGGAACAGGCGGATTGACGCAGTATTTT.

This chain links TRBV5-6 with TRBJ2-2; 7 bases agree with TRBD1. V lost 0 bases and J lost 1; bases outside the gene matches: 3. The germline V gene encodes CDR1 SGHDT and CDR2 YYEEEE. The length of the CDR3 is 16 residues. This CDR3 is CASSLDRGWNTGELFF. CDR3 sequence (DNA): TGTGCCAGCAGCTTGGACAGGGGATGGAACACCGGGGAGCTGTTTTTT.

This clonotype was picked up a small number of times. The CDR3 bases are TGCAGTGCTATACGACGACAGTATGGCTACACCTTC. The encoded protein is CSAIRRQYGYTF. This sequence joins TRBV20-1 and TRBJ1-2, with D maybe TRBD1 (5 bases). CDR3 length: 12 residues. In germline, CDR1 is DFQATT, CDR2 SNEGSKA (reference sequence). Trimming pared 4 bases from V and 5 bases from J, leaving 11 bases between.

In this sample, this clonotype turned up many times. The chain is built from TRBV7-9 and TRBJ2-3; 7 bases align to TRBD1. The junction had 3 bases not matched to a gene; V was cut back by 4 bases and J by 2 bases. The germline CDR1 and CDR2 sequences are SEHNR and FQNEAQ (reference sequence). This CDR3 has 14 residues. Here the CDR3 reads CASSWDSSTDTQYF. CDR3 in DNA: TGTGCCAGCAGCTGGGACAGCTCCACAGATACGCAGTATTTT.

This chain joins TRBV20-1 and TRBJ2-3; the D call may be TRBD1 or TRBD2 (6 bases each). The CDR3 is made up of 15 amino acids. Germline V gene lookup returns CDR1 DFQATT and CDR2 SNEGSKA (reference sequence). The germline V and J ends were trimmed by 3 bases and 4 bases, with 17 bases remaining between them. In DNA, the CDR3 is TGCAGTGCTAGGAAGTACAGGGCGGGGTCAGATACGCAGTATTTT. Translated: CSARKYRAGSDTQYF.

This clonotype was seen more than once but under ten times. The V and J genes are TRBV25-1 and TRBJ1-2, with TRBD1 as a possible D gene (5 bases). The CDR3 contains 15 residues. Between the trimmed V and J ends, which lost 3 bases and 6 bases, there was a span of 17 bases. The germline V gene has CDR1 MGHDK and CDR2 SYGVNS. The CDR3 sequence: CASSDSRTLGHGYTF. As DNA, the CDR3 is TGTGCCAGCAGTGATTCTCGGACATTGGGGCATGGCTACACCTTC.

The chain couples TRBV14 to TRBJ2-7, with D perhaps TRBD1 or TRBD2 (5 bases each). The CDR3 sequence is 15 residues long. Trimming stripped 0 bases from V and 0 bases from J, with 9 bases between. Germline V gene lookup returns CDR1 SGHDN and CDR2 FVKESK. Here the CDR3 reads CASSQEPGTSYEQYF. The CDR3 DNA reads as TGTGCCAGCAGCCAAGAACCGGGGACCTCCTACGAGCAGTACTTC.

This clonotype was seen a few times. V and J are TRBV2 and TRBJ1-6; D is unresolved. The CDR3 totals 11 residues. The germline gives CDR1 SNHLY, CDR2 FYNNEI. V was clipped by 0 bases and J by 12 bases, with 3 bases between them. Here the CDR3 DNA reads TGTGCCAGCAGTGAAGCGGGACCCCTCCACTTT. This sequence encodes CASSEAGPLHF.

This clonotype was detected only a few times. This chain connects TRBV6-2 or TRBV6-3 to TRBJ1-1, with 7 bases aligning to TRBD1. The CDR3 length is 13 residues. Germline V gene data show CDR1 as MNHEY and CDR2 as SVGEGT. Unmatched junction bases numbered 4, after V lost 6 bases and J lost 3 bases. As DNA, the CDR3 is TGTGCCAGCAGGATCAGGGGGGACACTGAAGCTTTCTTT. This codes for CASRIRGDTEAFF.

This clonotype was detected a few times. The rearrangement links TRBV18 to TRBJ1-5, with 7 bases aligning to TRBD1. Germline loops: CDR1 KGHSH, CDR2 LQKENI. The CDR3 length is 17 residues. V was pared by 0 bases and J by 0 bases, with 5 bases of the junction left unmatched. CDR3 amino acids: CASSPPGTDYSNQPQHF. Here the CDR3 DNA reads TGTGCCAGCTCACCACCCGGGACAGATTATAGCAATCAGCCCCAGCATTTT.

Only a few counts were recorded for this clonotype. CDR3 nucleotides: TGTGCCAGCAGTACCGGGACAGGGTATGGAGCTTTCTTT. Translating it yields CASSTGTGYGAFF. The chain has TRBV12-3 or TRBV12-4 and TRBJ1-1; TRBD1 agrees at 9 bases. CDR3 size: 13 residues. Unmatched junction bases numbered 8, after V lost 5 bases and J lost 10 bases.

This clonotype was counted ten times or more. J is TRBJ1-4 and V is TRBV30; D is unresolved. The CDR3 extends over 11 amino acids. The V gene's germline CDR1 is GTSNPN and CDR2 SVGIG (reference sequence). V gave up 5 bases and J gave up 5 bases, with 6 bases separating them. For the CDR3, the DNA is TGTGCCTGGGGGAGGAATGAAAAACTGTTTTTT. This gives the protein CAWGRNEKLFF.

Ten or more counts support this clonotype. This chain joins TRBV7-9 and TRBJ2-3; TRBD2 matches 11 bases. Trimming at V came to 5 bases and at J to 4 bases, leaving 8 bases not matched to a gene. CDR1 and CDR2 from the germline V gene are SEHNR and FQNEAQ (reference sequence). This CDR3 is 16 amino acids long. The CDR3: CASSPSPGLAADTQYF. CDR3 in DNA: TGTGCCAGCAGCCCCAGCCCGGGACTAGCGGCAGATACGCAGTATTTT.

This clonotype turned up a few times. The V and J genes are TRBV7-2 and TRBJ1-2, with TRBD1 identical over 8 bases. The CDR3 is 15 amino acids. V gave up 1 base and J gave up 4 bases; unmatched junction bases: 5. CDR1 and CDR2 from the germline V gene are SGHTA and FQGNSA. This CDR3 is CASSLDQTGAYGYTF. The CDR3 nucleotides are TGTGCCAGCAGCTTAGATCAGACAGGGGCCTATGGCTACACCTTC. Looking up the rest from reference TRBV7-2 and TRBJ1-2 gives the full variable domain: GAGVSQSPSNKVTEKGKDVELRCDPISGHTALYWYRQSLGQGLEFLIYFQGNSAPDKSGLPSDRFSAERTGGSVSTLTIQRTQQEDSAVYLCASSLDQTGAYGYTFGSGTRLTVV.

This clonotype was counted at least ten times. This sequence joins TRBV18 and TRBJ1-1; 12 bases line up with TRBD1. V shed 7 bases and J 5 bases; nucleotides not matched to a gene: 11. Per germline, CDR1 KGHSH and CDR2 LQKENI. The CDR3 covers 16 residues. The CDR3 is CASFPRDRGRETEAFF. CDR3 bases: TGTGCCAGCTTTCCCCGGGACAGGGGGCGCGAGACTGAAGCTTTCTTT.

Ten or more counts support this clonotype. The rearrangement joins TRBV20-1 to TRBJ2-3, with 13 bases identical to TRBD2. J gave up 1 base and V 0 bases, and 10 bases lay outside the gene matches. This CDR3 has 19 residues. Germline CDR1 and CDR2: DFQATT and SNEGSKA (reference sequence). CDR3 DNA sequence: TGCAGTGCTAGAGATCGACTAGCGGGAGGACGTCCTGGCACAGATACGCAGTATTTT. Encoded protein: CSARDRLAGGRPGTDTQYF.

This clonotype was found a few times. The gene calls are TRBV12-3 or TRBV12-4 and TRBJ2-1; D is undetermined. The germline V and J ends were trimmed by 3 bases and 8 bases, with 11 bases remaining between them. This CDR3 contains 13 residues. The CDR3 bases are TGTGCCAGCAGTTTCTCTAGTCAGTATGAGCAGTTCTTC. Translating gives CASSFSSQYEQFF.

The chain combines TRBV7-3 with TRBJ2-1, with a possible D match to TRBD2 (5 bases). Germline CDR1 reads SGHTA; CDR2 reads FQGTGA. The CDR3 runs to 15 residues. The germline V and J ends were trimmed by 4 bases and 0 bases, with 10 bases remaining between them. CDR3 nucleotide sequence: TGTGCCAGCAGCTCGGGGTGGGGCTCCTACAATGAGCAGTTCTTC. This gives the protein CASSSGWGSYNEQFF.

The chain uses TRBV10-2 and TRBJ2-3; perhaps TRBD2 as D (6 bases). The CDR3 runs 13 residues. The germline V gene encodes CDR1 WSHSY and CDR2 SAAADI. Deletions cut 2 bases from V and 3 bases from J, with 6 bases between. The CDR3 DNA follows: TGCGCCAGCAGTGAGCGGGAGACAGATACGCAGTATTTT. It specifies CASSERETDTQYF.

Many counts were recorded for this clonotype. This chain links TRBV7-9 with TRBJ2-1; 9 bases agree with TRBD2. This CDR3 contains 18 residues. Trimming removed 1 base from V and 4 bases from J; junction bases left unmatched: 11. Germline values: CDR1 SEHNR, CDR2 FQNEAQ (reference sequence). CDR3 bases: TGTGCCAGCAGCTTAGAATCGGGCGGACTAGCGCCTTACAATGAGCAGTTCTTC. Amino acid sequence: CASSLESGGLAPYNEQFF.